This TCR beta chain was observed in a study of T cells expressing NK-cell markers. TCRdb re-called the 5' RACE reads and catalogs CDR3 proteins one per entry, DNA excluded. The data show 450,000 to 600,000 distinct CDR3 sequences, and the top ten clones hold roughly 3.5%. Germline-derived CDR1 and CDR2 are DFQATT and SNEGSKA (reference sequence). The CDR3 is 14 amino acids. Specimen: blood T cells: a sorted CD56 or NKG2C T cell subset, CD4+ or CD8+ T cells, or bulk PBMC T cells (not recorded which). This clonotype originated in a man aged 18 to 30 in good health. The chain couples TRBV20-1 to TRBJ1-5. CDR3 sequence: CSAKLSASNQPQHF.